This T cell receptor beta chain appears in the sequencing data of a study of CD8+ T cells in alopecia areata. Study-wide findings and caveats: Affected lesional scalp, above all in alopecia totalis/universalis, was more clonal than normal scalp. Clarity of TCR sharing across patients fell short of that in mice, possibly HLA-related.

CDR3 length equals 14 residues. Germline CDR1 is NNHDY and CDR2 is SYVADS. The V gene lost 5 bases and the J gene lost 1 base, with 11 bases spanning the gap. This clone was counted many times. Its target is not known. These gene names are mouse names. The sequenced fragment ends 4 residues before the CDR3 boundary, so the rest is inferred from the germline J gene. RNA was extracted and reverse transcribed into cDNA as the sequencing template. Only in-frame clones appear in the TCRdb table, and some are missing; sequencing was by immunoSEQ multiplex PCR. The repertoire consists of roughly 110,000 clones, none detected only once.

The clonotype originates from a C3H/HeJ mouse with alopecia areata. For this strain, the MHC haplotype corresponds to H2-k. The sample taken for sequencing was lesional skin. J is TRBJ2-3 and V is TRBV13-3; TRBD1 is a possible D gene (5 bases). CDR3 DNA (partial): TGTGCCAGCAGCTCCGACAGAGGTGCAGAA. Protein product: CASSSDRGAE. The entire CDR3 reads CASSSDRGAETLYF.